This record covers a single T cell receptor beta chain. Clones were sequenced by immunoSEQ multiplex PCR, and TCRdb holds only the in-frame ones, with some missing. The sample shows fewer than 100,000 clones, approximately 97% of them seen only once. The data are from a study of technical replicates of blood from a few donors. This CDR3 region has 13 residues. Germline V gene lookup returns CDR1 PRHDT and CDR2 FYEKMQ (reference sequence). Trimming removed 2 bases at V and 5 bases at J, with 9 bases between. The chain is built from TRBV13 and TRBJ2-5; D remains unclear. The clonotype originates from a human donor in good health. Specimen: T cells isolated from PBMCs. This CDR3 reads CASSLWSRETQYF. Here the CDR3 DNA reads TGTGCCAGCAGCTTATGGAGTCGGGAGACCCAGTACTTC.